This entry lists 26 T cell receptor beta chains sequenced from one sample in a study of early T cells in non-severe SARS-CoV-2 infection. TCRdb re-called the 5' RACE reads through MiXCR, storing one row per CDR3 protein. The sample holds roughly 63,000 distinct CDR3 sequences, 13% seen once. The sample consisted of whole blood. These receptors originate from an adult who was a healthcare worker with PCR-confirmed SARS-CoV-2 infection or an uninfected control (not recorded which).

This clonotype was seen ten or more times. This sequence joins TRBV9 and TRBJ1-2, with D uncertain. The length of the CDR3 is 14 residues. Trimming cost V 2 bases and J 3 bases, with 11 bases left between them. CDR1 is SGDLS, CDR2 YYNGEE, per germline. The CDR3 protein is CASSVIEGYYGYTF. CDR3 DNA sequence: TGTGCCAGCAGCGTTATCGAGGGCTACTATGGCTACACCTTC.

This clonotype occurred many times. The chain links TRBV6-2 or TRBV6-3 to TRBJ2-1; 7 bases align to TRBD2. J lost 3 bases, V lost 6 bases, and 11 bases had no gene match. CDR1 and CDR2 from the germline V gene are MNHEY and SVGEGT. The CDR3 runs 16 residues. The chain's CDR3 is CASRSLGGGVYNEQFF. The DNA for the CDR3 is TGTGCCAGCAGGTCGCTGGGTGGGGGGGTCTACAATGAGCAGTTCTTC.

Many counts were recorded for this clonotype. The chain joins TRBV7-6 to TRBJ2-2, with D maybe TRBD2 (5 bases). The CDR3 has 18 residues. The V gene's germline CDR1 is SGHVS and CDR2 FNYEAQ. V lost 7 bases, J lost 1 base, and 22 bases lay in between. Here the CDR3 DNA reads TGTGCCAGCACCTTGTCACTTAGGCGGGCTCAGAACACCGGGGAGCTGTTTTTT. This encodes CASTLSLRRAQNTGELFF.

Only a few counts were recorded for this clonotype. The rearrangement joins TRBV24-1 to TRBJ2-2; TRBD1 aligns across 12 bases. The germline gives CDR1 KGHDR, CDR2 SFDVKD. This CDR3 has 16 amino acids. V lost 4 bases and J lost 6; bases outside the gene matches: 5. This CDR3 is CATSDPGQGASGELFF. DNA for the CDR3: TGTGCCACCAGTGACCCGGGACAGGGGGCGTCCGGGGAGCTGTTTTTT.

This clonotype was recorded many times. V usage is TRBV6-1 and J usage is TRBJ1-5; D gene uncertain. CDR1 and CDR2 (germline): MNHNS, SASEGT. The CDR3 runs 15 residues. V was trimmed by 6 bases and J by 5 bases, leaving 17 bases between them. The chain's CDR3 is CASRLVGHRDQPQHF. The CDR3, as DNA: TGTGCCAGCAGACTTGTTGGGCACCGCGATCAGCCCCAGCATTTT.

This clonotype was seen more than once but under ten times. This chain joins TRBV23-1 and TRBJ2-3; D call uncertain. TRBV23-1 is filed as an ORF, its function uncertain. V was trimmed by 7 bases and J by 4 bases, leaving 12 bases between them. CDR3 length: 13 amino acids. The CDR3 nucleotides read TGCGCCAGCACCGAGGCCGAGTCAGATACGCAGTATTTT. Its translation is CASTEAESDTQYF.

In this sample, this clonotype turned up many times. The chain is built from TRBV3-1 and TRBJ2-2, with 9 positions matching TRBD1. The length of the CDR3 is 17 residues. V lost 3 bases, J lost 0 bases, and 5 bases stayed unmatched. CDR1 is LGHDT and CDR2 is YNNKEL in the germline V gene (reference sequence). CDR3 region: CASSHIRDRANTGELFF. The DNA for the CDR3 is TGTGCCAGCAGCCATATAAGGGACAGGGCGAACACCGGGGAGCTGTTTTTT.

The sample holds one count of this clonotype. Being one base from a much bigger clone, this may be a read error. This chain's CDR3 is CASSVVSGSYTF. The DNA of the CDR3 is TGTGCCAGCAGCGTAGTGTCCGGTAGCTACACCTTC. V and J are TRBV9 and TRBJ1-2; D not resolved. With 0 bases removed from V and 9 bases from J, the gap between germline ends came to 9 bases. CDR1 is SGDLS and CDR2 is YYNGEE in the germline V gene. The CDR3 runs to 12 residues.

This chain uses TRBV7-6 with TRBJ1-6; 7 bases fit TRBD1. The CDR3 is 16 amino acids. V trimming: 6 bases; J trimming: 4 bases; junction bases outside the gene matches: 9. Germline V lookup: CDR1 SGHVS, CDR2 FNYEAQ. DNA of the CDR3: TGTGCCAGCAGTTCAATCCAGGGACAGTATAATTCACCCCTCCACTTT. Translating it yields CASSSIQGQYNSPLHF.

CDR3 DNA sequence: TGTGCCAGCAGTGAAACAAAGCTGATATATCACGAGCAGTACTTC. Translation: CASSETKLIYHEQYF. The chain links TRBV2 to TRBJ2-7, with D unclear. Germline V CDR1 and CDR2: SNHLY, FYNNEI. Trimming stripped 2 bases from V and 5 bases from J, with 16 bases between. The CDR3 runs 15 residues.

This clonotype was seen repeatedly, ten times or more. The CDR3 sequence: CSARNPSGSYNEQFF. CDR3 DNA sequence: TGCAGTGCTAGAAATCCTAGCGGCTCCTACAATGAGCAGTTCTTC. This rearrangement joins TRBV20-1 to TRBJ2-1, with 7 nucleotides matching TRBD2. The CDR3 is 15 amino acids. Germline V CDR1 and CDR2: DFQATT, SNEGSKA (reference sequence). The V segment lost 2 bases and the J segment 0 bases; nucleotides outside the gene matches: 4.

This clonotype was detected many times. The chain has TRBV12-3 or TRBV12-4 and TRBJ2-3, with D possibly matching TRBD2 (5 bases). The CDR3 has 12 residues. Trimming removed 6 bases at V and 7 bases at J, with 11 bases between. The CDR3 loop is CASSPPGNTQYF. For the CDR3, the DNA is TGTGCCAGCAGCCCCCCGGGGAATACGCAGTATTTT.

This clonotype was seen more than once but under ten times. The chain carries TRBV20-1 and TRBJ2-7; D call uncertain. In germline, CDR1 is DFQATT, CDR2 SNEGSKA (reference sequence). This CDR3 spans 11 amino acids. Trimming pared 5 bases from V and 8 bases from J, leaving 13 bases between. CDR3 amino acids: CSAGPSGKQYF. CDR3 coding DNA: TGCAGTGCTGGGCCCTCTGGCAAGCAGTACTTC.

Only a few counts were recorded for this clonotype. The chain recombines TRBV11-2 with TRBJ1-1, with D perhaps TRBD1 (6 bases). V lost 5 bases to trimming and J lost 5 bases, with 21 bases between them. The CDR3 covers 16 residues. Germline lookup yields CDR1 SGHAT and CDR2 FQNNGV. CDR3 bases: TGTGCCAGCAGCCCGAGGGGATGGGCAGGGGAGACTGAAGCTTTCTTT. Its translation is CASSPRGWAGETEAFF.

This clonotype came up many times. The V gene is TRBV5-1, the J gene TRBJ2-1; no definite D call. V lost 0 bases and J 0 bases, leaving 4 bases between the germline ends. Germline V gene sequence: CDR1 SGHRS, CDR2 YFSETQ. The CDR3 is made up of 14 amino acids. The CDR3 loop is CASSLGSSYNEQFF. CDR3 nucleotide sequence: TGCGCCAGCAGCTTGGGCAGCTCCTACAATGAGCAGTTCTTC.

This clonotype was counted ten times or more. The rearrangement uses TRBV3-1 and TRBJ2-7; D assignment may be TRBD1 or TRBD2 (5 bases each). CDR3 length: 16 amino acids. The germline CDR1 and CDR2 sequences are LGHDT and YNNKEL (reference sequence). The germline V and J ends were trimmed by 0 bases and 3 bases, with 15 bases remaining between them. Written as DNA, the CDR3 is TGTGCCAGCAGCCAAGATGGGGCCATGGGACGCTACGAGCAGTACTTC. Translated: CASSQDGAMGRYEQYF.

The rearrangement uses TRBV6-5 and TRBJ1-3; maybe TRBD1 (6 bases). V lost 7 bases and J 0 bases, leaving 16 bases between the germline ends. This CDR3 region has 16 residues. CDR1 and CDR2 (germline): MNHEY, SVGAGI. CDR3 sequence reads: CASKVGGTTSGNTIYF. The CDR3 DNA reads TGTGCCAGCAAAGTTGGGGGGACAACCTCTGGAAACACCATATATTTT.

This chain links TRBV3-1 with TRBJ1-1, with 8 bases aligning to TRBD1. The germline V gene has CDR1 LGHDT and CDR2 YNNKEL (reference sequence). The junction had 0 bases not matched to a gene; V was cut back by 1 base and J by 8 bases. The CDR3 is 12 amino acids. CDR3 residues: CASSQGTGEAFF. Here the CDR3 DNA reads TGTGCCAGCAGCCAAGGGACAGGGGAAGCTTTCTTT.

For the CDR3, the DNA is TGTGCCAGCAGATCCAACACGGGAAGCTCCTACAATGAGCAGTTCTTC. Translated, it gives CASRSNTGSSYNEQFF. The chain recombines TRBV12-3 or TRBV12-4 with TRBJ2-1; D is possibly TRBD2 (5 bases). The V end was cut by 6 bases, the J end by 0 bases, with 15 bases between. The CDR3 sequence is 16 residues long.

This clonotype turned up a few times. CDR3 amino acids: CASSLPGQGYEQYF. CDR3 DNA sequence: TGTGCCAGCAGCCTGCCAGGGCAAGGCTACGAGCAGTACTTC. The V and J genes are TRBV5-4 and TRBJ2-7, with D tentatively TRBD1 (5 bases). The CDR3 totals 14 residues. The ends were cut back, 4 bases at V and 3 bases at J, with 14 bases in the middle. Germline lookup yields CDR1 SGHNT and CDR2 YYREEE (reference sequence).

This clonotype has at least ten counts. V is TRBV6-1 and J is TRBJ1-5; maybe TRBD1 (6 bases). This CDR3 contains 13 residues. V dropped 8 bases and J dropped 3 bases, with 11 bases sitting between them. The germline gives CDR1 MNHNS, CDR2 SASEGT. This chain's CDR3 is CASRWTDNQPQHF. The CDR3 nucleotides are TGTGCCAGCCGATGGACAGACAATCAGCCCCAGCATTTT.

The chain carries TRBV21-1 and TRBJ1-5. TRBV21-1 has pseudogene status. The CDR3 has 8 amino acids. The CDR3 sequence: CASNVEHF. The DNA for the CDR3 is TGTGCCAGCAACGTGGAGCATTTT.

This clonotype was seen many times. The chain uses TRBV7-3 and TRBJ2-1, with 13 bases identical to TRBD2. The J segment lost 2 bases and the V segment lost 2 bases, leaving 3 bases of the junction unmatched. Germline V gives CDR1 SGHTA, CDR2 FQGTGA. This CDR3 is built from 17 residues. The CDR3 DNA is TGTGCCAGCAGCTTAGCTGGACTAGCGGGGGCCTACAATGAGCAGTTCTTC. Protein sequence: CASSLAGLAGAYNEQFF.

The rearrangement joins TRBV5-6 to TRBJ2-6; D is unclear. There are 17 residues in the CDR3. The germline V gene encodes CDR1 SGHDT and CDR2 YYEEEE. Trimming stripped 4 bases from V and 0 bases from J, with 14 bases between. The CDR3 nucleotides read TGTGCCAGCAGCGCGATAGACCGAAACTCTGGGGCCAACGTCCTGACTTTC. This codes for CASSAIDRNSGANVLTF. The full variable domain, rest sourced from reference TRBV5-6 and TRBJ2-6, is DAGVTQSPTHLIKTRGQQVTLRCSPKSGHDTVSWYQQALGQGPQFIFQYYEEEERQRGNFPDRFSGHQFPNYSSELNVNALLLGDSALYLCASSAIDRNSGANVLTFGAGSRLTVL.

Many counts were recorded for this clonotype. The CDR3 coding sequence is TGCGCCAGCAGCTTTACCCAGAACACTGAAGCTTTCTTT. This gives the protein CASSFTQNTEAFF. This chain connects TRBV5-1 to TRBJ1-1; D is ambiguous. The V end lost 2 bases, the J end lost 1 base, and 6 bases lay between the germline ends. The V gene's germline CDR1 is SGHRS and CDR2 YFSETQ. The CDR3 spans 13 residues.

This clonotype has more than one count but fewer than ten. Here the CDR3 reads CASSTTSGGSETQYF. The DNA for the CDR3 is TGTGCCAGCAGCACCACTAGCGGGGGGTCAGAGACCCAGTACTTC. J is TRBJ2-5 and V is TRBV12-3 or TRBV12-4; 12 nucleotides align to TRBD2. Losses at the gene ends were 6 bases for V and 4 bases for J; bases not matched to a gene: 6. The CDR3 length is 15 residues.